These 29 T cell receptor beta chains came from one sample sequenced in a study of shared clonotypes between healthy human individuals. Sequenced by immunoSEQ multiplex PCR; TCRdb stores in-frame clones only, minus some. Among over 1.5 million clones, nearly 99% were seen once, and the ten largest hold about 0.42%. The sample taken for sequencing was naive CD4+ T cells sorted from blood. Specified subset: CD45RA+ positively selected. The receptors originated from a man aged 25-45 years in good health.

This chain links TRBV4-3 with TRBJ2-5; TRBD2 matches at 13 bases. The CDR3 is 16 amino acids. Germline V gene lookup returns CDR1 LGHNA and CDR2 YSLEER. The V segment lost 3 bases and the J segment 2 bases; nucleotides outside the gene matches: 3. The CDR3 here is CASSQGTSGKQETQYF. CDR3 bases: TGCGCCAGCAGCCAGGGGACTAGCGGGAAACAAGAGACCCAGTACTTC.

V gene TRBV7-8 combines with J gene TRBJ2-1; 11 bases match TRBD1. The CDR3 contains 18 residues. Germline V gives CDR1 SGHVS, CDR2 FQNEAQ. With V trimmed by 3 bases and J by 3 bases, 10 bases remained unmatched. The CDR3 here is CASSFSVGQGAIYNEQFF. Here the CDR3 DNA reads TGTGCCAGCAGCTTCTCAGTCGGACAGGGGGCGATCTACAATGAGCAGTTCTTC. The complete variable domain, with remaining parts taken from reference TRBV7-8 and TRBJ2-1, reads GAGVSQSPRYKVAKRGQDVALRCDPISGHVSLFWYQQALGQGPEFLTYFQNEAQLDKSGLPSDRFFAERPEGSVSTLKIQRTQQEDSAVYLCASSFSVGQGAIYNEQFFGPGTRLTVL.

The V call is TRBV9, the J call TRBJ2-7, with unresolved D. Trimming removed 6 bases at V and 2 bases at J, with 21 bases between. Germline CDR1 and CDR2: SGDLS and YYNGEE. This CDR3 has 16 residues. The CDR3 DNA sequence: TGTGCCAGCACCATCACCCTTTGGGCGGCCCCCTACGAGCAGTACTTC. Translating gives CASTITLWAAPYEQYF.

This chain links TRBV28 with TRBJ1-3, with D possibly TRBD1 on 5 matching bases. Germline V gene lookup returns CDR1 MDHEN and CDR2 SYDVKM. The CDR3 is 19 amino acids. Deletions cut 2 bases from V and 2 bases from J, with 22 bases between. The CDR3 bases are TGTGCCAGCAGTTTACCCCCCTTGGGGGTCGGGTTTACTGGAAACACCATATATTTT. Protein product: CASSLPPLGVGFTGNTIYF.

The rearrangement joins TRBV18 to TRBJ1-5; D unresolved. The CDR3 sequence is 15 residues long. V gave up 0 bases and J gave up 3 bases, with 9 bases separating them. Germline-derived CDR1 and CDR2 are KGHSH and LQKENI. This CDR3 is CASSPPKGPNQPQHF. CDR3 nucleotide sequence: TGTGCCAGCTCACCACCGAAGGGCCCCAATCAGCCCCAGCATTTT.

This chain connects TRBV7-3 to TRBJ2-2; the match to TRBD1 covers 9 bases. This CDR3 has 16 amino acids. J gave up 7 bases and V 5 bases, and 11 bases lay outside the gene matches. CDR1 SGHTA and CDR2 FQGTGA come from the germline V gene. CDR3 in amino acids: CASSTYTGTGHGELFF. The DNA of the CDR3 is TGTGCCAGCAGCACCTACACCGGGACAGGGCACGGGGAGCTGTTTTTT. The whole variable domain, filled in from reference TRBV7-3 and TRBJ2-2, reads GAGVSQTPSNKVTEKGKYVELRCDPISGHTALYWYRQSLGQGPEFLIYFQGTGAADDSGLPNDRFFAVRPEGSVSTLKIQRTERGDSAVYLCASSTYTGTGHGELFFGEGSRLTVL.

The genes are TRBV19 and TRBJ2-3, with 7 bases lining up with TRBD2. Germline-derived CDR1 and CDR2 are LNHDA and SQIVND (reference sequence). The CDR3 covers 14 residues. V shed 3 bases, J shed 5 bases, and the junction held 5 bases outside the gene matches. The chain's CDR3 is CASSMGSGKDTQYF. Here the CDR3 DNA reads TGTGCCAGTAGTATGGGGAGCGGGAAAGATACGCAGTATTTT.

This clone was recorded once. This sequence joins TRBV11-2 and TRBJ2-1, with a possible D match to TRBD2 (6 bases). From germline, CDR1 is SGHAT and CDR2 FQNNGV. Trimming took 1 base from V and 0 from J, leaving 7 bases between them. CDR3 length: 15 amino acids. CDR3 coding DNA: TGTGCCAGCAGCTTAGTGCGGGACTCCTACAATGAGCAGTTCTTC. It encodes CASSLVRDSYNEQFF.

V gene TRBV2 combines with J gene TRBJ2-1; maybe TRBD2 (6 bases). Germline CDR1 and CDR2: SNHLY and FYNNEI. This CDR3 is 15 amino acids long. V shed 8 bases and J shed 0 bases, with 14 bases lying between them. The CDR3 nucleotides are TGTGCCAGCCTCCGGGACTCCAGCTCCTACAATGAGCAGTTCTTC. This gives the protein CASLRDSSSYNEQFF.

The chain carries TRBV10-3 and TRBJ2-7; unclear D gene. Trimming took 4 bases from V and 7 from J, leaving 8 bases between them. The CDR3 runs 11 residues. Per the germline V gene, CDR1 is ENHRY and CDR2 is SYGVKD. For the CDR3, the DNA is TGTGCCATCAGTGTACAGTATGAGCAGTACTTC. Amino acid sequence: CAISVQYEQYF.

J is TRBJ2-7 and V is TRBV29-1, with unresolved D. CDR1 and CDR2 from the germline V gene are SQVTM and ANQGSEA. The length of the CDR3 is 11 residues. V was cut by 7 bases and J by 3 bases, with 10 bases left in between. The DNA of the CDR3 is TGCAGCGCCCTACTTGGCTACGAGCAGTACTTC. This sequence encodes CSALLGYEQYF.

The chain recombines TRBV7-3 with TRBJ2-2; 14 nucleotides align to TRBD2. The CDR3 is 17 residues long. Trimming cost V 1 base and J 8 bases; bases outside gene matches: 6. Germline V lookup: CDR1 SGHTA, CDR2 FQGTGA. Here the CDR3 DNA reads TGTGCCAGCAGCTTAAAGGGGACTAGCGGGAGTTCTGGGGAGCTGTTTTTT. Translation gives CASSLKGTSGSSGELFF.

This rearrangement joins TRBV28 to TRBJ2-7, with D perhaps given as TRBD1 or TRBD2 (5 bases each). Trimming cost V 3 bases and J 9 bases, with 12 bases left between them. The CDR3 spans 12 residues. The germline V gene encodes CDR1 MDHEN and CDR2 SYDVKM. The CDR3 is CASSFGTGGQYF. The CDR3 nucleotides read TGTGCCAGCAGTTTTGGGACCGGTGGGCAGTACTTC.

This chain joins TRBV29-1 and TRBJ1-4; possible D gene TRBD1, 5 bases. V lost 5 bases and J lost 5, with 15 bases in between. CDR1 and CDR2 from the germline V gene are SQVTM and ANQGSEA. The length of the CDR3 is 14 residues. The CDR3 DNA sequence: TGCAGCGTTAAGGGGACCCAGTACAATGAAAAACTGTTTTTT. It yields the protein CSVKGTQYNEKLFF.

This chain uses TRBV18 with TRBJ2-2, with 12 bases fitting TRBD1. From germline, CDR1 is KGHSH and CDR2 LQKENI. Unmatched junction bases numbered 13, after V lost 10 bases and J lost 4 bases. CDR3 length equals 17 residues. The chain's CDR3 is CATSRDRGREATGELFF. CDR3 coding DNA: TGTGCCACCTCCCGGGACAGGGGGCGAGAGGCCACCGGGGAGCTGTTTTTT.

This clone has only one observation. This sequence joins TRBV5-1 and TRBJ2-7; D may match TRBD1 or TRBD2 (5 bases each). V lost 4 bases and J lost 3, with 14 bases in between. Germline-derived CDR1 and CDR2 are SGHRS and YFSETQ. The length of the CDR3 is 14 residues. CDR3 coding DNA: TGCGCCAGCAGCGGGTGGGACGGAGACTACGAGCAGTACTTC. Its translation: CASSGWDGDYEQYF.

This clone was observed a single time. The chain links TRBV27 to TRBJ1-5; D is ambiguous. V was shortened by 2 bases and J by 0 bases, with 8 bases between the two germline ends. The CDR3 has 15 amino acids. Germline assignment: CDR1 MNHEY and CDR2 SMNVEV (reference sequence). The CDR3 coding sequence is TGTGCCAGCAGTTTAAGGTGGAATAGCAATCAGCCCCAGCATTTT. Protein sequence: CASSLRWNSNQPQHF.

This chain joins TRBV5-5 and TRBJ2-7; D is perhaps TRBD1 (6 bases). The CDR3 loop spans 15 amino acids. V shed 4 bases and J shed 0 bases, with 14 bases lying between them. CDR1 is SGHKS, CDR2 YYEKEE, per germline (reference sequence). The CDR3 here is CASSQQTGSSYEQYF. The CDR3 bases are TGTGCCAGCAGCCAACAAACAGGGAGCTCCTACGAGCAGTACTTC.

This chain connects TRBV7-9 to TRBJ2-7; 8 bases align to TRBD2. With 0 bases clipped from V and 3 bases from J, the junction kept 1 base outside the gene matches. This CDR3 is 14 amino acids long. In germline, CDR1 is SEHNR, CDR2 FQNEAQ (reference sequence). Here the CDR3 reads CASSLAGGDYEQYF. The CDR3 region has the DNA TGTGCCAGCAGCTTAGCCGGGGGGGACTACGAGCAGTACTTC.

The chain is built from TRBV12-5 and TRBJ1-1; D is undetermined. Between the trimmed V and J ends, which lost 1 base and 1 base, there was a span of 4 bases. Germline CDR1 and CDR2: LGHNT and FRNRAP. The CDR3 is 13 amino acids. DNA of the CDR3: TGTGCTAGTGGTTTGGGGAAGAACACTGAAGCTTTCTTT. Residues: CASGLGKNTEAFF.

This clone was found once. The chain joins TRBV2 to TRBJ2-1; tentatively, D is TRBD2 (7 bases). The CDR3 consists of 15 residues. The germline V gene has CDR1 SNHLY and CDR2 FYNNEI. Trimming stripped 8 bases from V and 7 bases from J, with 21 bases between. The CDR3 bases are TGTGCCAGCGTGGGGGGGGCTAACAGGAGGAATGAGCAGTTCTTC. Encoded protein: CASVGGANRRNEQFF.

The rearrangement links TRBV30 to TRBJ1-3; D is unclear. Germline CDR1 reads GTSNPN; CDR2 reads SVGIG (reference sequence). The V and J ends lost 4 bases and 0 bases respectively, with 7 bases between them. The CDR3 sequence is 13 residues long. The CDR3 sequence: CAWNRNSGNTIYF. The CDR3 coding sequence is TGTGCCTGGAACCGGAACTCTGGAAACACCATATATTTT.

The chain joins TRBV5-1 to TRBJ1-2; no clear D gene. Germline CDR1 and CDR2: SGHRS and YFSETQ. Trimming took 4 bases from V and 8 from J, leaving 12 bases between them. The length of the CDR3 is 12 residues. The CDR3: CASSPNLNGYTF. The CDR3 bases are TGCGCCAGCAGCCCAAATCTCAACGGCTACACCTTC.

CDR3 sequence (DNA): TGTGCCAGCAGACTCGCGGGAGTCGGTGAGCAGTTCTTC. Amino acid sequence: CASRLAGVGEQFF. V gene TRBV27 combines with J gene TRBJ2-1; the match to TRBD2 covers 7 bases. After removal of 6 bases from V and 9 bases from J, the junction contained 8 bases not matched to a gene. This CDR3 comprises 13 residues. Germline V gives CDR1 MNHEY, CDR2 SMNVEV (reference sequence).

The chain recombines TRBV4-3 with TRBJ2-7, with 10 bases that match TRBD1. The CDR3 sequence is 15 residues long. V shed 4 bases, J shed 2 bases, and the junction held 5 bases outside the gene matches. CDR1 LGHNA and CDR2 YSLEER come from the germline V gene. The DNA for the CDR3 is TGCGCCAGCAGCCGAGGACAGGGGGGTACCTACGAGCAGTACTTC. Protein sequence: CASSRGQGGTYEQYF.

The rearrangement links TRBV28 to TRBJ2-2, with D unclear. The CDR3 is 12 amino acids. The germline V and J ends were trimmed by 5 bases and 10 bases, with 11 bases remaining between them. Germline loops: CDR1 MDHEN, CDR2 SYDVKM. CDR3 sequence reads: CASSLYSKELFF. DNA for the CDR3: TGTGCCAGCAGTCTCTACTCTAAGGAGCTGTTTTTT. The full variable domain, rest sourced from reference TRBV28 and TRBJ2-2, is DVKVTQSSRYLVKRTGEKVFLECVQDMDHENMFWYRQDPGLGLRLIYFSYDVKMKEKGDIPEGYSVSREKKERFSLILESASTNQTSMYLCASSLYSKELFFGEGSRLTVL.

The rearrangement joins TRBV28 to TRBJ1-5; possibly TRBD1 for D (5 bases). Germline V gives CDR1 MDHEN, CDR2 SYDVKM. The CDR3 sequence is 13 residues long. V was clipped by 7 bases and J by 7 bases, with 14 bases between them. CDR3 in amino acids: CASTQGAQQPQHF. The CDR3 DNA reads TGTGCCAGCACCCAGGGCGCCCAACAGCCCCAGCATTTT.

The chain uses TRBV19 and TRBJ2-3; 13 bases agree with TRBD2. After removal of 5 bases from V and 6 bases from J, the junction contained 5 bases not matched to a gene. Germline V gives CDR1 LNHDA, CDR2 SQIVND (reference sequence). The CDR3 has 15 amino acids. This CDR3 reads CASSPGLAGKDTQYF. In nucleotides, the CDR3 is TGTGCCAGTAGTCCGGGACTAGCGGGAAAGGATACGCAGTATTTT.

The CDR3 sequence: CASSYGTGGRNEQFF. The CDR3 DNA is TGTGCCAGCAGCTACGGGACAGGGGGTAGGAATGAGCAGTTCTTC. This chain uses TRBV7-6 with TRBJ2-1; 11 nucleotides align to TRBD1. Germline V gene lookup returns CDR1 SGHVS and CDR2 FNYEAQ. Germline trimming cut 4 bases from V and 7 bases from J; bases unmatched to any gene: 6. There are 15 residues in the CDR3.